This T cell receptor beta chain is from a study of patients and donors after allogeneic stem cell transplantation. V was pared by 5 bases and J by 3 bases, with 5 bases of the junction left unmatched. The CDR3 sequence is 15 residues long. The germline CDR1 and CDR2 sequences are DFQATT and SNEGSKA (reference sequence). The table lists this clonotype with a few counts. MiXCR was run by TCRdb on the RT-PCR reads, yielding one entry per CDR3 protein. This table has about a million distinct CDR3 sequences, about a sixth appearing once. J is TRBJ2-3 and V is TRBV20-1; the match to TRBD2 covers 13 bases. The TCR was taken from a human donor who was either an allogeneic HSCT recipient or a stem cell or donor lymphocyte infusion donor (not recorded which). It is not recorded whose cells these are; they may come from a transplant donor. The sample consisted of blood, either unsorted or a sorted T cell fraction (not recorded which). CDR3 sequence: CSASRTSGGTDTQYF. The DNA for the CDR3 is TGCAGTGCTTCAAGGACTAGCGGGGGAACAGATACGCAGTATTTT.